This passage covers 7 T cell receptor beta chains from one sample sequenced in a study of CD4+ T cells in melanoma. The assay was immunoSEQ multiplex PCR, and TCRdb's table has in-frame clones only and misses some. The table shows some 120,000 clones, with about 90% occurring only once. Material for sequencing was peripheral blood. These TCRs come from a human donor with melanoma.

The V and J genes are TRBV20-1 and TRBJ2-1; no reliable D call. V shed 2 bases and J shed 10 bases, with 9 bases lying between them. This CDR3 is 11 amino acids long. Germline V gives CDR1 DFQATT, CDR2 SNEGSKA (reference sequence). Here the CDR3 DNA reads TGCAGTGCTAGACCTCGCAGAGAGCAGTTCTTC. Translating gives CSARPRREQFF.

This chain links TRBV30 with TRBJ2-1; a weak D match, TRBD1 (6 bases). The V and J ends lost 8 bases and 0 bases respectively, with 17 bases between them. CDR3 length equals 15 residues. Germline V gene sequence: CDR1 GTSNPN, CDR2 SVGIG (reference sequence). The CDR3 coding sequence is TGTGCCGCGGACGTGGGGGCCAGCTCCTACAATGAGCAGTTCTTC. Protein: CAADVGASSYNEQFF. Full variable domain (missing parts from reference TRBV30 and TRBJ2-1): SQTIHQWPATLVQPVGSPLSLECTVEGTSNPNLYWYRQAAGRGLQLLFYSVGIGQISSEVPQNLSASRPQDRQFILSSKKLLLSDSGFYLCAADVGASSYNEQFFGPGTRLTVL.

The chain links TRBV11-2 to TRBJ2-7; D possibly corresponds to TRBD1 (6 bases). This CDR3 is built from 17 residues. CDR1 SGHAT and CDR2 FQNNGV come from the germline V gene. The V gene lost 4 bases and the J gene lost 3 bases, with 22 bases spanning the gap. The DNA for the CDR3 is TGTGCCAGCAGCTCGGACAGTCTACAGATCTACGACTACGAGCAGTACTTC. It translates to CASSSDSLQIYDYEQYF.

The rearrangement uses TRBV7-3 and TRBJ2-3; D ambiguous. The CDR3 is 17 residues long. The V end was cut by 0 bases, the J end by 1 base, with 14 bases between. Germline V gene lookup returns CDR1 SGHTA and CDR2 FQGTGA. DNA for the CDR3: TGTGCCAGCAGCTTAACACCCGCAGTGAGCGGCACAGATACGCAGTATTTT. This translates into CASSLTPAVSGTDTQYF.

The chain joins TRBV11-2 to TRBJ2-1; the D gene is possibly TRBD2 (6 bases). Germline assignment: CDR1 SGHAT and CDR2 FQNNGV. The CDR3 contains 16 residues. V was clipped by 0 bases and J by 2 bases, with 11 bases between them. The DNA for the CDR3 is TGTGCCAGCAGCTTAGAGCGGGGCCCCCCCTACAATGAGCAGTTCTTC. Translating it yields CASSLERGPPYNEQFF.

The rearrangement links TRBV19 to TRBJ2-1, with D possibly being TRBD2 (5 bases). Germline V lookup: CDR1 LNHDA, CDR2 SQIVND (reference sequence). The CDR3 extends over 13 amino acids. V was cut by 9 bases and J by 4 bases, with 13 bases left in between. For the CDR3, the DNA is TGTGCCAGCTCCAAGGACTCATACAATGAGCAGTTCTTC. It is translated as CASSKDSYNEQFF. Full variable domain (outside the CDR3, taken from reference TRBV19 and TRBJ2-1): DGGITQSPKYLFRKEGQNVTLSCEQNLNHDAMYWYRQDPGQGLRLIYYSQIVNDFQKGDIAEGYSVSREKKESFPLTVTSAQKNPTAFYLCASSKDSYNEQFFGPGTRLTVL.

The CDR3: CASSSGPGRGQPQHF. As DNA, the CDR3 is TGCGCCAGCAGTTCCGGGCCCGGAAGGGGTCAGCCCCAGCATTTT. V is TRBV5-1 and J is TRBJ1-5, with D possibly being TRBD1 (5 bases). The CDR3 length is 15 residues. Trimming shortened V by 5 bases and J by 6 bases, and 18 bases separated the two germline ends. CDR1 is SGHRS and CDR2 is YFSETQ in the germline V gene.